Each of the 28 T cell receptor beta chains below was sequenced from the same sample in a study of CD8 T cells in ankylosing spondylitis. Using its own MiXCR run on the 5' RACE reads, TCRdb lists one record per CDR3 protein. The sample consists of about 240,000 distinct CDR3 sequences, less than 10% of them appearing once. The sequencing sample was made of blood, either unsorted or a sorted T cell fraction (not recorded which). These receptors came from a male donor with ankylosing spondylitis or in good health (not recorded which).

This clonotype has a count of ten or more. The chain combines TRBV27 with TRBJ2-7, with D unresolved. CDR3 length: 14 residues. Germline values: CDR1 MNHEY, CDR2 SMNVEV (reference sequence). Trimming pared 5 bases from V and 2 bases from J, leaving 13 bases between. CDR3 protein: CASSVPGSPYEQYF. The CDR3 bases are TGTGCCAGCAGTGTCCCCGGGTCCCCCTACGAGCAGTACTTC.

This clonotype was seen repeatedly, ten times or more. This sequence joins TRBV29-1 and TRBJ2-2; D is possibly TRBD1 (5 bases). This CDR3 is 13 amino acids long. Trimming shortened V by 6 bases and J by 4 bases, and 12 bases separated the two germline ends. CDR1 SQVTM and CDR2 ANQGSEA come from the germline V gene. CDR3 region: CSVSRVATGELFF. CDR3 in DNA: TGCAGCGTGTCCAGGGTAGCCACCGGGGAGCTGTTTTTT.

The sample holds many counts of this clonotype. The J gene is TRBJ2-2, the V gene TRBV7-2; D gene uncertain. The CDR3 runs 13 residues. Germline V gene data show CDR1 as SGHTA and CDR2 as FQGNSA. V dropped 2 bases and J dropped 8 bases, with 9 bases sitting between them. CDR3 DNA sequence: TGTGCCAGCAGCTTACCTAGTCAGGGGGAGCTGTTTTTT. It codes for CASSLPSQGELFF. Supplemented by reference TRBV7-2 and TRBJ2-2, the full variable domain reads GAGVSQSPSNKVTEKGKDVELRCDPISGHTALYWYRQSLGQGLEFLIYFQGNSAPDKSGLPSDRFSAERTGGSVSTLTIQRTQQEDSAVYLCASSLPSQGELFFGEGSRLTVL.

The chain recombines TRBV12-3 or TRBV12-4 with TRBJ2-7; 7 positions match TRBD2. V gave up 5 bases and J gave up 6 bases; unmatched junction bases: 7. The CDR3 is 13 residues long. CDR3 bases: TGTGCCAGCAGTCCGCCGGGGGGTGGCGAGCAGTACTTC. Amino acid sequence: CASSPPGGGEQYF.

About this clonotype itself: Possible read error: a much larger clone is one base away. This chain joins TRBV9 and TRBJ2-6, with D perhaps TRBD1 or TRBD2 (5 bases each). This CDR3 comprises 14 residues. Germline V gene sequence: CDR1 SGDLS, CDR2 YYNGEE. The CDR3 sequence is CASSAVSGANDLTF. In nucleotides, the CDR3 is TGTGCCAGTAGCGCGGTCTCTGGGGCCAACGACCTGACTTTC. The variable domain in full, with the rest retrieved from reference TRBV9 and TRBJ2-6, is DSGVTQTPKHLITATGQRVTLRCSPRSGDLSVYWYQQSLDQGLQFLIQYYNGEERAKGNILERFSAQQFPDLHSELNLSSLELGDSALYFCASSAVSGANDLTFGAGSRLTVL.

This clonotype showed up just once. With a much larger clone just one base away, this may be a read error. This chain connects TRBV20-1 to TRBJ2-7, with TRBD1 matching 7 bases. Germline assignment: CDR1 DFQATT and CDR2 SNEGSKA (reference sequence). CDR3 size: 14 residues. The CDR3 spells CSAASRQGSYVQYF. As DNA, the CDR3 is TGCAGTGCCGCGTCGAGACAGGGTTCCTACGTGCAGTACTTC.

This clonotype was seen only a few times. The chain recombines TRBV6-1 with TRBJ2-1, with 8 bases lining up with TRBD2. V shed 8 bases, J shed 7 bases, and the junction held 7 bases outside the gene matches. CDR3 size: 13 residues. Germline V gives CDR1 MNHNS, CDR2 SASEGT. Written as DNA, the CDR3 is TGTGCCAGCTCTCGGGAGGGCACAAATGAGCAGTTCTTC. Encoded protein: CASSREGTNEQFF.

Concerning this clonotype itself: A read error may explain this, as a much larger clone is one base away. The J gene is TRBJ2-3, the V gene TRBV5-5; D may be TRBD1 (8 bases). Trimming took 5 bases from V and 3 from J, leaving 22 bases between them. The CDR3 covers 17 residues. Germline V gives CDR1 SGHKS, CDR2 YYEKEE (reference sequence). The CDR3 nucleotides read TGTGCCAGCAGACTAGCGCCGGGACAGGAGGTTACAGATACGCAGTATTTT. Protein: CASRLAPGQEVTDTQYF.

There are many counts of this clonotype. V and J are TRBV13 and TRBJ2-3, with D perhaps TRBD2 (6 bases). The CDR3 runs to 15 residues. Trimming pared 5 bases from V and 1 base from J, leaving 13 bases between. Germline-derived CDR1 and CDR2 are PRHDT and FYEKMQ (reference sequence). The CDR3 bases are TGTGCCAGCAGCGCCCGGGACTTCCGCACAGATACGCAGTATTTT. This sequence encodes CASSARDFRTDTQYF. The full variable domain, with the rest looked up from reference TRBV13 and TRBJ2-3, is AAGVIQSPRHLIKEKRETATLKCYPIPRHDTVYWYQQGPGQDPQFLISFYEKMQSDKGSIPDRFSAQQFSDYHSELNMSSLELGDSALYFCASSARDFRTDTQYFGPGTRLTVL.

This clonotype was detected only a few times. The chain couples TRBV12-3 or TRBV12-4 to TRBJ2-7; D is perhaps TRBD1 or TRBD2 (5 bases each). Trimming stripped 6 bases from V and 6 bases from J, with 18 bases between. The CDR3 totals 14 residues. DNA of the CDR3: TGTGCCAGCAGCCGAGGGGACGGCCCCCTCGAGCAGTACTTC. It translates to CASSRGDGPLEQYF.

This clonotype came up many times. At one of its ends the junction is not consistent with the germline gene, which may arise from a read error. The CDR3 region is CASSLASDRTQYF. CDR3 DNA sequence: TGTGCCAGCAGCTTAGCCTCTGATAGGACCCAGTACTTC. The chain carries TRBV12-3 or TRBV12-4 and TRBJ2-5; D remains unclear. The CDR3 has 13 residues.

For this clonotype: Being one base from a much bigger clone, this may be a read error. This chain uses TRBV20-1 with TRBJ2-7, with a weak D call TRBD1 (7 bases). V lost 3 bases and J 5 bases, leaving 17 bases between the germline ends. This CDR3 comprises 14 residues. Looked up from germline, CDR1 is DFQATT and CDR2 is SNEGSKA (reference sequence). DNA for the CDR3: TGCAGTGCTAGCCCAGGGGGGAGCCCCAACGAGCAGTACTTC. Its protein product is CSASPGGSPNEQYF.

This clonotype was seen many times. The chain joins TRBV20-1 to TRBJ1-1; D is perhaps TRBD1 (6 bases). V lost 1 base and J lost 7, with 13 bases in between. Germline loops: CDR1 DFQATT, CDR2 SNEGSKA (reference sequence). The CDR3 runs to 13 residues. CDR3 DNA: TGCAGTGCTAGAGGGTTAGCGGACAGTGAAGCTTTCTTT. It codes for CSARGLADSEAFF.

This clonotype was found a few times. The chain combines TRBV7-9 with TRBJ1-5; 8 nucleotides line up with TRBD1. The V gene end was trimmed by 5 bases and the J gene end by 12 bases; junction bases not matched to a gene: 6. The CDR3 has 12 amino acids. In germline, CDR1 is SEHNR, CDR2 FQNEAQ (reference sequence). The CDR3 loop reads CASSADRGLQHF. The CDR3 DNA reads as TGTGCCAGCAGCGCCGACAGGGGACTCCAGCATTTT. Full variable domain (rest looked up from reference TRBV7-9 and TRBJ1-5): DTGVSQNPRHKITKRGQNVTFRCDPISEHNRLYWYRQTLGQGPEFLTYFQNEAQLEKSRLLSDRFSAERPKGSFSTLEIQRTEQGDSAMYLCASSADRGLQHFGDGTRLSIL.

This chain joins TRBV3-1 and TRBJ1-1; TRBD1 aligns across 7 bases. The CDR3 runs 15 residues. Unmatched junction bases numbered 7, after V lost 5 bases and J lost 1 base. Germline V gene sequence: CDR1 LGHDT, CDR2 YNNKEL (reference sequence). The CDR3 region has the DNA TGTGCCAGCAGCGCCACAGGGGTCGCGAACACTGAAGCTTTCTTT. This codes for CASSATGVANTEAFF.

In DNA form, the CDR3 reads TGTGCCACCAGCAGAGATTCTGGGGGGCTGGGTAGCTACACCTTC. Amino acids: CATSRDSGGLGSYTF. V and J are TRBV15 and TRBJ1-2; TRBD1 is a possible D gene (6 bases). CDR3 size: 15 residues. Trimming shortened V by 0 bases and J by 9 bases, and 17 bases separated the two germline ends. Germline CDR1 reads LNHNV; CDR2 reads YYDKDF (reference sequence).

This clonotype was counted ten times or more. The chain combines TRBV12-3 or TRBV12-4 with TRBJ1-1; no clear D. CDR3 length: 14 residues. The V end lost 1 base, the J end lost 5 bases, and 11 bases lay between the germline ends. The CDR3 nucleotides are TGTGCCAGCAGTTTAGGGTCAGCGGGGACTGAAGCTTTCTTT. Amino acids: CASSLGSAGTEAFF.

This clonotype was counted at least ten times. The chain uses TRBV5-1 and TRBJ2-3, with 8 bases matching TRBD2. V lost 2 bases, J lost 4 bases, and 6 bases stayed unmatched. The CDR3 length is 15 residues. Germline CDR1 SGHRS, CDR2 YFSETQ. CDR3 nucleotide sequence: TGCGCCAGCAGCTTCCGGGAGGGCGGCTCAGATACGCAGTATTTT. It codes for CASSFREGGSDTQYF.

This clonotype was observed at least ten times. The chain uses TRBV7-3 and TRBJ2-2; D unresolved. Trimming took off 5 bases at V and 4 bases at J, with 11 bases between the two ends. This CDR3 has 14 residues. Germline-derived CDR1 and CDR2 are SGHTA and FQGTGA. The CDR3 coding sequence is TGTGCCAGCAGCCCCCTCTTGGGCACCGGGGAGCTGTTTTTT. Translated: CASSPLLGTGELFF.

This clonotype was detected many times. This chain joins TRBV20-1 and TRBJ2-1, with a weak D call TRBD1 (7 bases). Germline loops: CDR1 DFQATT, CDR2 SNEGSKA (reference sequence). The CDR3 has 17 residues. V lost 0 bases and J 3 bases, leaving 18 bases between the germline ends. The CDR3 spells CSARDSFSGGYYNEQFF. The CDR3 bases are TGCAGTGCTAGAGATTCGTTCTCAGGGGGGTACTACAATGAGCAGTTCTTC.

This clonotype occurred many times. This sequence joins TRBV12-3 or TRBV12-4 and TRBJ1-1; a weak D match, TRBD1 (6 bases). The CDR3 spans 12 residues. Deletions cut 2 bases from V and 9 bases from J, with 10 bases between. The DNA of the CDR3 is TGTGCCAGCAGTTTACGCCGGGACAAAGCTTTCTTT. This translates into CASSLRRDKAFF.

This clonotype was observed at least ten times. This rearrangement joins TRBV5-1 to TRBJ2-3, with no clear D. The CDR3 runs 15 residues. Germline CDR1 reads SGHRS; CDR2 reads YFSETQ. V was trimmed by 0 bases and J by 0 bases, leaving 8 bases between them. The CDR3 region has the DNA TGCGCCAGCAGCTTGGGTGCGGTCAGCACAGATACGCAGTATTTT. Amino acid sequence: CASSLGAVSTDTQYF. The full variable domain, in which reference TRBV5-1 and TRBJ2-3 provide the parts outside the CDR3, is KAGVTQTPRYLIKTRGQQVTLSCSPISGHRSVSWYQQTPGQGLQFLFEYFSETQRNKGNFPGRFSGRQFSNSRSEMNVSTLELGDSALYLCASSLGAVSTDTQYFGPGTRLTVL.

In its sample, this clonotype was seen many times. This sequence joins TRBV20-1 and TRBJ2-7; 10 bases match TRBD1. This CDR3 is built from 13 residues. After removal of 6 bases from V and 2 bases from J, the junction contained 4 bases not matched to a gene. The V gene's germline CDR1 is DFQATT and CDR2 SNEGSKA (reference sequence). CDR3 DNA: TGCAGTGCGTCGGGACAGGGGACCTACGAGCAGTACTTC. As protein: CSASGQGTYEQYF.

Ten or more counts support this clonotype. CDR3 sequence reads: CASSSHNHGAEAFF. The CDR3 DNA reads TGTGCCAGCAGCTCCCACAACCATGGGGCTGAAGCTTTCTTT. V and J are TRBV7-2 and TRBJ1-1, with no clear D. The CDR3 covers 14 residues. The germline gives CDR1 SGHTA, CDR2 FQGNSA. V was clipped by 4 bases and J by 6 bases, with 15 bases between them.

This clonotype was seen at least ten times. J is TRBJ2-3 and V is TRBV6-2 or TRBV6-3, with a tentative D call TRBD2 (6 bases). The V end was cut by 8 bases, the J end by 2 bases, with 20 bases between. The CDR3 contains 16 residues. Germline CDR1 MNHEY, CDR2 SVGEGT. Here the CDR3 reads CASGLPRDFSTDTQYF. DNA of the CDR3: TGTGCCAGCGGCCTCCCCCGGGACTTTTCCACAGATACGCAGTATTTT.

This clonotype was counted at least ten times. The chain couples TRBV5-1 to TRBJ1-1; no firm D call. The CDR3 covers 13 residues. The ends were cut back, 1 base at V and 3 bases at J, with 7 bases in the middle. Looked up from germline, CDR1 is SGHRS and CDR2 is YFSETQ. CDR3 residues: CASSLKWDTEAFF. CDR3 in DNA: TGCGCCAGCAGCTTGAAGTGGGACACTGAAGCTTTCTTT.

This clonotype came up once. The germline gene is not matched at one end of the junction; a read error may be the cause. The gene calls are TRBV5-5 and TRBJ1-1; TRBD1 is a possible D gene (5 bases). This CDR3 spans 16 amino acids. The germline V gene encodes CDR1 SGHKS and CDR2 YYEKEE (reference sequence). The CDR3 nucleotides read TGTGCCAGCAGCGAGCCCCAGGGAATTGAGAACACTGAAACTTTCTTT. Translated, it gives CASSEPQGIENTETFF.

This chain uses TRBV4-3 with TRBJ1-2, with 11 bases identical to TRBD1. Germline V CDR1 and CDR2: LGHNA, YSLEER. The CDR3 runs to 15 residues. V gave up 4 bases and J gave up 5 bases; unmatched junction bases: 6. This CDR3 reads CASSLKDRGQYGYTF. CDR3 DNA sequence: TGCGCCAGCAGCCTGAAGGACAGGGGGCAATATGGCTACACCTTC.